This TCR beta chain was obtained from a study of cytomegalovirus exposure and HLA in healthy donors. This clone occurred once. The PCR made use of 60 Vbeta and 13 Jbeta primers. The assay was immunoSEQ multiplex PCR, and TCRdb's table has in-frame clones only and misses some. Of a few hundred thousand clones listed, 75% to 80% are singletons. V shed 3 bases and J 2 bases; nucleotides not matched to a gene: 4. Germline V lookup: CDR1 SGDLS, CDR2 YYNGEE. CDR3 length: 16 residues. This receptor was identified in a young man in good health and CMV-seronegative. This chain uses TRBV9 with TRBJ2-1; 11 bases align to TRBD2. Sequenced sample: PBMCs. The CDR3 loop reads CASSDIAGGTYNEQFF. The DNA for the CDR3 is TGTGCCAGCAGCGACATAGCGGGGGGGACCTACAATGAGCAGTTCTTC.